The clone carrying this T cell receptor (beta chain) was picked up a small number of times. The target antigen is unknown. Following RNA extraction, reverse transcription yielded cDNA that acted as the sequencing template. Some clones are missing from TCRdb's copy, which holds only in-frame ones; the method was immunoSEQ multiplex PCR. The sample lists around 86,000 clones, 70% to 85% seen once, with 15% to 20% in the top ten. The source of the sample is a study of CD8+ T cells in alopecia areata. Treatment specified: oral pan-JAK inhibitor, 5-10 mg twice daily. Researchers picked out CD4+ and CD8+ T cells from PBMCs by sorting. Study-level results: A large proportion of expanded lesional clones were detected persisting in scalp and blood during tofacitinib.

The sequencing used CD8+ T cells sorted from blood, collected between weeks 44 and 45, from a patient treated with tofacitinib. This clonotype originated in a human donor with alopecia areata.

CDR3 in amino acids: CASGLGDYEQYF. CDR3 sequence (DNA): TGTGCCAGCGGGTTGGGGGACTACGAGCAGTACTTC. The chain recombines TRBV7-2 with TRBJ2-7; D is possibly TRBD1 or TRBD2 (5 bases each). CDR3 size: 12 residues. CDR1 and CDR2 from the germline V gene are SGHTA and FQGNSA. With 8 bases removed from V and 3 bases from J, the gap between germline ends came to 11 bases.